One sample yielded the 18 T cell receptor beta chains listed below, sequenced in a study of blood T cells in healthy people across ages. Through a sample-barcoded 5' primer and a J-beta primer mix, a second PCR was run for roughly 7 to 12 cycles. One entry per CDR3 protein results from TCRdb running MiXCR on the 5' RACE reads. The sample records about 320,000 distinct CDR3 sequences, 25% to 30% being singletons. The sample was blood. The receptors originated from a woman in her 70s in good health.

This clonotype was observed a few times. The CDR3 bases are TGCGCCAGCAGCCAAGATCCCCTAGCGGAGTTCGAAGAGACCCAGTACTTC. Translated, it gives CASSQDPLAEFEETQYF. This chain connects TRBV4-1 to TRBJ2-5; 7 positions match TRBD2. The germline V gene has CDR1 MGHRA and CDR2 YSYEKL. V trimming: 0 bases; J trimming: 3 bases; junction bases outside the gene matches: 10. CDR3 size: 17 residues.

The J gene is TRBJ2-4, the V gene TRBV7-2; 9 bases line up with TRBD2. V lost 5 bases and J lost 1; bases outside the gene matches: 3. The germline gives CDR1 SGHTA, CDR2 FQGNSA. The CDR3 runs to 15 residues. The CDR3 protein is CASSASGTAKNIQYF. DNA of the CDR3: TGTGCCAGCAGCGCTAGCGGGACTGCCAAAAACATTCAGTACTTC.

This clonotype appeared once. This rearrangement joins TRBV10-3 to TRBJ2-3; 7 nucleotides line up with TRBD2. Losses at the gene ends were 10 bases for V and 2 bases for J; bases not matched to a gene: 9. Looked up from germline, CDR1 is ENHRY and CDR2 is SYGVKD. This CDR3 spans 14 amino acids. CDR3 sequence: CATRGLADTDTQYF. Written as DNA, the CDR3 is TGTGCCACCCGAGGGCTAGCGGACACAGATACGCAGTATTTT.

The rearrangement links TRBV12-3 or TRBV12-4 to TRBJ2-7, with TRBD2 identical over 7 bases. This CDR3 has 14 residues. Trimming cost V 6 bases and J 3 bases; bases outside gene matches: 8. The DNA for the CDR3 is TGTGCCAGCAGCCCAGGACTAGATAGCTACGAGCAGTACTTC. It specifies CASSPGLDSYEQYF.

The CDR3 coding sequence is TGTGCCAGCAGCGTAGGGCAGGGGAATTATGCCTACGAGCAGTACTTC. Its protein is CASSVGQGNYAYEQYF. J is TRBJ2-7 and V is TRBV9, with TRBD1 as a possible D gene (6 bases). The CDR3 length is 16 residues. Between the trimmed V and J ends, which lost 0 bases and 2 bases, there was a span of 15 bases. Germline assignment: CDR1 SGDLS and CDR2 YYNGEE.

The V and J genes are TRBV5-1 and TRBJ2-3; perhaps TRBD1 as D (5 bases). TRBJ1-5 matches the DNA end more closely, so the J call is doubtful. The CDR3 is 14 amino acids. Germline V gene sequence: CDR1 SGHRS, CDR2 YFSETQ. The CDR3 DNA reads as TGCGCCAGCAGCTCCGGGGGGATAAAAGATACGCAGCATTTT. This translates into CASSSGGIKDTQHF.

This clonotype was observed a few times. CDR3 protein: CASSFSGGNEKLFF. Here the CDR3 DNA reads TGTGCCAGCAGTTTTTCCGGCGGTAATGAAAAACTGTTTTTT. The chain combines TRBV12-3 or TRBV12-4 with TRBJ1-4; D remains ambiguous. V lost 3 bases, J lost 4 bases, and 9 bases lay in between. The CDR3 sequence is 14 residues long.

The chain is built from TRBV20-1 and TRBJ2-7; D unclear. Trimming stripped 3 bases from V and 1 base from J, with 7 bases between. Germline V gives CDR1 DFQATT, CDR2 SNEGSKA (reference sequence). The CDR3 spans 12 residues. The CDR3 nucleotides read TGCAGTGCTAGCCCTAGATCCTACGAGCAGTACTTC. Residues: CSASPRSYEQYF.

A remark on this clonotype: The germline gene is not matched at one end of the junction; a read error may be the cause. CDR3 sequence reads: CASNLNGKTGEQYF. For the CDR3, the DNA is TGTGCCAGCAACTTAAACGGGAAGACGGGGGAGCAGTACTTC. V usage is TRBV7-2 and J usage is TRBJ2-5, with D perhaps TRBD2 (6 bases). The CDR3 loop spans 14 amino acids. Germline V gene lookup returns CDR1 SGHTA and CDR2 FQGNSA.

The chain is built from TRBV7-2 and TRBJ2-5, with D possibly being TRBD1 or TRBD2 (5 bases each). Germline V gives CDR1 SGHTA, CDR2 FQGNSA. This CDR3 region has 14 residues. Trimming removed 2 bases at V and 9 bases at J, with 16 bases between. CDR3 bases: TGTGCCAGCAGCTTAAATGGACACCGAGGGGCCCAGTACTTC. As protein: CASSLNGHRGAQYF.

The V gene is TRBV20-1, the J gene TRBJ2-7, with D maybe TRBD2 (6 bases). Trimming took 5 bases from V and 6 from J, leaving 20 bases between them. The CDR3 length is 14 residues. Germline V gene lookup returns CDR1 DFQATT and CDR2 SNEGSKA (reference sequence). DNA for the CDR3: TGCAGTGCTTATAAGCACCCGCAGACTAGCGAGCAGTACTTC. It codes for CSAYKHPQTSEQYF.

The CDR3 protein is CASSPHRTGPNEQYF. As DNA, the CDR3 is TGCGCCAGCAGCCCCCACCGGACAGGACCTAACGAGCAGTACTTC. The rearrangement uses TRBV4-1 and TRBJ2-7; TRBD1 agrees at 7 bases. CDR1 MGHRA and CDR2 YSYEKL come from the germline V gene. The CDR3 has 15 amino acids. V dropped 4 bases and J dropped 5; count of bases not matched to a gene: 11.

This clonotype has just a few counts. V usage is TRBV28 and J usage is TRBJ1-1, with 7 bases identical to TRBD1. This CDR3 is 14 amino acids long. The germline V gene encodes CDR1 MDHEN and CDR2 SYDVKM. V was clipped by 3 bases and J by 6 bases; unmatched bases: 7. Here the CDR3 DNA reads TGTGCCAGCAGTTTGAGCGACAGGGTTTCTGAAGCTTTCTTT. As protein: CASSLSDRVSEAFF.

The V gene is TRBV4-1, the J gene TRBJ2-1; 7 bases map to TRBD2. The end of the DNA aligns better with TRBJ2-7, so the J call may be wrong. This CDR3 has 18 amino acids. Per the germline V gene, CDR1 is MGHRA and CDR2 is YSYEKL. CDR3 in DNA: TGCGCCAGCAGCCAAGGATATCCATCGGGGGGAGGCCCCGACGAGCAGTACTTC. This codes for CASSQGYPSGGGPDEQYF.

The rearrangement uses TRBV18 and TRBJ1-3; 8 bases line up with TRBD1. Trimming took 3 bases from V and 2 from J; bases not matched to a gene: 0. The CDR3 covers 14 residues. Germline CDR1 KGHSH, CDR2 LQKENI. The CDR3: CASSPDRAGNTIYF. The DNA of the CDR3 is TGTGCCAGCTCACCGGACAGGGCTGGAAACACCATATATTTT.

In DNA, the CDR3 is TGTGCCAGCAGCGCGAGGGCTAGCGATACCTACGAGCAGTACTTC. It is translated as CASSARASDTYEQYF. The rearrangement links TRBV7-2 to TRBJ2-5; tentatively, D is TRBD2 (6 bases). The end of the DNA aligns better with TRBJ2-7, so the J call may be wrong. The CDR3 contains 15 residues. Germline CDR1 and CDR2: SGHTA and FQGNSA.

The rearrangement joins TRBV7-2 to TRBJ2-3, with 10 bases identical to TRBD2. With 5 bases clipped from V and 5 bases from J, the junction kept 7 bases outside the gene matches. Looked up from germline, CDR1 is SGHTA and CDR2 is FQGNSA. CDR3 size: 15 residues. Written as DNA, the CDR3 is TGTGCCAGCAGCCGTGGAGTAGCGGGGGGAGATACGCAGTATTTT. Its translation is CASSRGVAGGDTQYF.

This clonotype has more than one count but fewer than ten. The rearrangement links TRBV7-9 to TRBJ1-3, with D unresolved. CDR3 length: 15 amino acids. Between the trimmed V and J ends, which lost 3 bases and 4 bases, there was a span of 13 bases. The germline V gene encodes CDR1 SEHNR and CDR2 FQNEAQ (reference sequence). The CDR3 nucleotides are TGTGCCAGCAGCTTCGTCCGAGAAGTAGGAAACACCATATATTTT. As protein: CASSFVREVGNTIYF. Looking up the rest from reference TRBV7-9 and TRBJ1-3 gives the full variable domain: DTGVSQNPRHKITKRGQNVTFRCDPISEHNRLYWYRQTLGQGPEFLTYFQNEAQLEKSRLLSDRFSAERPKGSFSTLEIQRTEQGDSAMYLCASSFVREVGNTIYFGEGSWLTVV.